This T cell receptor beta chain was found in a study of blood T cell repertoires in COVID-19. Study-wide context: Researchers got acute and convalescent COVID-19 samples from the United States, Italy and Spain. PBMCs, B-cell-depleted T cells, or T cells provided the cDNA or gDNA that made up the material.

In germline, CDR1 is SGHRS, CDR2 YFSETQ. V gave up 4 bases and J gave up 3 bases; unmatched junction bases: 5. The CDR3 is 15 amino acids. Assay: immunoSEQ multiplex PCR; the TCRdb copy retains only in-frame clones and omits some. The sample shows fewer than 200,000 clones, 80% to 90% of them seen only once. This sequence joins TRBV5-1 and TRBJ2-5, with 11 bases identical to TRBD2. Sequenced sample: peripheral blood. This clonotype originated in a woman aged 50 to 65 with acute or convalescent COVID-19. The CDR3 loop reads CASSGSGGGKETQYF. CDR3 bases: TGCGCCAGCAGCGGTAGCGGGGGGGGGAAAGAGACCCAGTACTTC.